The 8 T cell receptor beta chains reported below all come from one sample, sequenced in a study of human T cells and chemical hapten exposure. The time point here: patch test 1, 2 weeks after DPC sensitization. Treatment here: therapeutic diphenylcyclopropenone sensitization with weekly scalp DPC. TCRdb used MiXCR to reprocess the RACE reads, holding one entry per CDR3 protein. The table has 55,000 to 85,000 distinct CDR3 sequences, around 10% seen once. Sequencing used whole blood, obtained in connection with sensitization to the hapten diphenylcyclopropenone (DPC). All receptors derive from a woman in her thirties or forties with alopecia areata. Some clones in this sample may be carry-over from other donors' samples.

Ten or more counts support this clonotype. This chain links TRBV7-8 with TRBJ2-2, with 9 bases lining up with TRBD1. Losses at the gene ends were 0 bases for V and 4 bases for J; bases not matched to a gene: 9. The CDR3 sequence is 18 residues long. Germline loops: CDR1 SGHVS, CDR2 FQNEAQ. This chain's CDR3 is CASSLARGGQGATGELFF. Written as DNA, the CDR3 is TGTGCCAGCAGCTTAGCGCGCGGGGGACAGGGAGCCACCGGGGAGCTGTTTTTT.

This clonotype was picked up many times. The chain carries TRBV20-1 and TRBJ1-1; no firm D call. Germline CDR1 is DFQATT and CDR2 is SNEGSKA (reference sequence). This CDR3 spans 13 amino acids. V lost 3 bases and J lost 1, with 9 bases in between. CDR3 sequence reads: CSARPTGNTEAFF. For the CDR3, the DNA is TGCAGTGCTAGGCCGACGGGGAACACTGAAGCTTTCTTT.

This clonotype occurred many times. The CDR3 here is CASSLQGELAKNIQYF. The DNA of the CDR3 is TGTGCCAGCAGTTTACAGGGGGAACTAGCCAAAAACATTCAGTACTTC. The V call is TRBV28, the J call TRBJ2-4, with 7 bases that match TRBD1. The V and J ends lost 2 bases and 0 bases, in that order; junction bases with no gene match: 4. The CDR3 is 16 amino acids. In germline, CDR1 is MDHEN, CDR2 SYDVKM.

In nucleotides, the CDR3 is TGTGCCAGCAGCTCCCCGATCGTAAGAGGGCAAGGGGCCTACGAGCAGTACTTC. Its translation: CASSSPIVRGQGAYEQYF. The rearrangement links TRBV7-9 to TRBJ2-7; tentatively, D is TRBD1 or TRBD2 (5 bases each). The CDR3 is 18 residues long. Per the germline V gene, CDR1 is SEHNR and CDR2 is FQNEAQ (reference sequence). Trimming cost V 4 bases and J 2 bases, with 24 bases left between them. The full variable domain, completed using reference TRBV7-9 and TRBJ2-7, is DTGVSQNPRHKITKRGQNVTFRCDPISEHNRLYWYRQTLGQGPEFLTYFQNEAQLEKSRLLSDRFSAERPKGSFSTLEIQRTEQGDSAMYLCASSSPIVRGQGAYEQYFGPGTRLTVT.

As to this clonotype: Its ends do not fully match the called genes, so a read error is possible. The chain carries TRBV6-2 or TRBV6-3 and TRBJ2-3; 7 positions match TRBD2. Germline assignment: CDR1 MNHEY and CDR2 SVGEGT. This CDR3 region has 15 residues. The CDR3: CVSAKGRVSTDTQYF. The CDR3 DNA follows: TGTGTCAGCGCCAAAGGGAGGGTTTCCACAGATACGCAGTATTTT.

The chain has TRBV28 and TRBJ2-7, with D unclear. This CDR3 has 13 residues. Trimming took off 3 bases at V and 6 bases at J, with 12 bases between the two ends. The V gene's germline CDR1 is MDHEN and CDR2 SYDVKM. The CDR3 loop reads CASSFGVSSEQYF. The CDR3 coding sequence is TGTGCCAGCAGTTTTGGGGTTAGCTCCGAGCAGTACTTC.

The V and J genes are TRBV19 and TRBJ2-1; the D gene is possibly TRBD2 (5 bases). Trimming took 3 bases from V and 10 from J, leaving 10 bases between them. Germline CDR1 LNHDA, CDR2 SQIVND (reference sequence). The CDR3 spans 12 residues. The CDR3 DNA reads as TGTGCCAGTAGTATCAATCGAGGGGAGCAGTTCTTC. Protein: CASSINRGEQFF. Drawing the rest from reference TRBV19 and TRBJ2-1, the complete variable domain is DGGITQSPKYLFRKEGQNVTLSCEQNLNHDAMYWYRQDPGQGLRLIYYSQIVNDFQKGDIAEGYSVSREKKESFPLTVTSAQKNPTAFYLCASSINRGEQFFGPGTRLTVL.

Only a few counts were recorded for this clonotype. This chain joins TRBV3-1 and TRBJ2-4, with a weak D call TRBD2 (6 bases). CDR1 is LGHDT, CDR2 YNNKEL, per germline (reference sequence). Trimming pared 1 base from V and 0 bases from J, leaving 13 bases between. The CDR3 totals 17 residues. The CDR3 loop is CASSQVAGRGAKNIQYF. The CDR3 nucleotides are TGTGCCAGCAGCCAAGTCGCGGGGCGCGGAGCCAAAAACATTCAGTACTTC.